The source of this TCR beta chain is a study of T-cell memory formation after mild COVID-19. Study-level background: Across donors, TCR clusters were largely donor specific. Findings and caveats of the study: Cross-reactive memory appears to have joined, as suggested by some responding clones showing up in pre-infection memory. A second wave expanding day 15 to 37 was CD4+-biased; contracting clones were balanced. Whether day 37 second-wave clones are SARS-CoV-2-specific was not confirmed.

Using its own MiXCR run on the 5' RACE reads, TCRdb lists one record per CDR3 protein. The data show about 170,000 distinct CDR3 sequences, approximately 12% seen once. This clonotype showed up just a few times. No antigen is known for it. Sequences were obtained from PBMCs or a T cell subset sorted from them (not recorded which). This receptor was taken from a man aged 18 to 30 who had mild COVID-19 (a few samples of this study predate the infection). Cell type and time point are not known.

In DNA form, the CDR3 reads TGCAGCTCCGTAGGGGGGGCAGGAGAGACCCAGTACTTC. It yields the protein CSSVGGAGETQYF. The chain has TRBV29-1 and TRBJ2-5, with D maybe TRBD2 (7 bases). The V gene's germline CDR1 is SQVTM and CDR2 ANQGSEA. Trimming left V 8 bases short and J 4 bases short, with 17 bases between. The CDR3 is made up of 13 amino acids.